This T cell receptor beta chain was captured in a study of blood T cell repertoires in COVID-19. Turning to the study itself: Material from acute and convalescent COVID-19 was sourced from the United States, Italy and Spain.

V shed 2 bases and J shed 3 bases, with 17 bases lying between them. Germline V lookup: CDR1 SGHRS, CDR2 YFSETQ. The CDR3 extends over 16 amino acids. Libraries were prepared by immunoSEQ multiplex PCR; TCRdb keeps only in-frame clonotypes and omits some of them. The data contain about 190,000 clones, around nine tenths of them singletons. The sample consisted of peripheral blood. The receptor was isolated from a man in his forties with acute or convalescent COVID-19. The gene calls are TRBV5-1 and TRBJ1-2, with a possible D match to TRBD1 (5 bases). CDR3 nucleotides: TGCGCCAGCAGCTTCGTTACAGGAACCGCGGACTATGGCTACACCTTC. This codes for CASSFVTGTADYGYTF.